These T cell receptor beta chains were read from a single sample in a study of T and B cells in COVID-19 patients. TCRdb reanalysed the multiplex PCR reads using MiXCR and keeps one entry per CDR3 protein. The table lists 22,000 or so distinct CDR3 sequences, roughly 29% of them singletons. Sequenced input: blood. All receptors derive from a human donor who had recovered from COVID-19. CDR3s include the opening cysteine and the closing phenylalanine or tryptophan. The order of the fields is J gene, D gene, V gene, clone size, CDR3 DNA, CDR3 protein. A D gene is named only where the DNA matches it firmly. The listing skips clone size in some rows; elsewhere it reads once, few, many or a size class.

j_gene: TRBJ1-2
d_gene: NA
v_gene: TRBV6-4
abundance: NA
CDR3nt: TGTGCCAGCAGTCCCGGGACAAATAACTATGGCTACACCTTC
CDR3aa: CASSPGTNNYGYTF

j_gene: TRBJ1-1
d_gene: TRBD1
v_gene: TRBV29-1
abundance: few
CDR3nt: TGCAGCGTTGGGACAGGGGGGACTGAAGCTTTCTTT
CDR3aa: CSVGTGGTEAFF

j_gene: TRBJ1-3
d_gene: NA
v_gene: TRBV6-6
abundance: NA
CDR3nt: TGTGCCAGCAGTTCGGGGAGCTCTGGAAACACCATATATTTT
CDR3aa: CASSSGSSGNTIYF

j_gene: TRBJ1-5
d_gene: TRBD1
v_gene: TRBV19
abundance: NA
CDR3nt: TGTGCCAGTAGTTTCGGACAGGGGCAGCCCCAGCATTTT
CDR3aa: CASSFGQGQPQHF

j_gene: TRBJ1-1
d_gene: NA
v_gene: TRBV7-6
abundance: few
CDR3nt: TGTGCCAGCAGCTTAGCAGGTCCCGAAGCTTTCTTT
CDR3aa: CASSLAGPEAFF

j_gene: TRBJ2-1
d_gene: TRBD1
v_gene: TRBV19
abundance: medium-sized
CDR3nt: TGTGCCAGTAGTATCGGACAGGGGATGTTCTCCTACAATGAGCAGTTCTTC
CDR3aa: CASSIGQGMFSYNEQFF

j_gene: TRBJ2-5
d_gene: TRBD2
v_gene: TRBV20-1
abundance: NA
CDR3nt: TGCAGTGCTTACGGACTAGTCCAAGAGACCCAGTACTTC
CDR3aa: CSAYGLVQETQYF

j_gene: TRBJ1-2
d_gene: NA
v_gene: TRBV11-1
abundance: NA
CDR3nt: TGTGCCAGCAGCTTAATACCGGAGAGTGGCTACACCTTC
CDR3aa: CASSLIPESGYTF

j_gene: TRBJ2-1
d_gene: NA
v_gene: TRBV27
abundance: few
CDR3nt: TGTGCCAGCAGTTTGGCCGGACGGTTCTACAATGAGCAGTTCTTC
CDR3aa: CASSLAGRFYNEQFF

j_gene: TRBJ2-7
d_gene: TRBD1
v_gene: TRBV27
abundance: few
CDR3nt: TGTGCCAGCAGTTCCCGGACAGGGGGCTCCTACGAGCAGTACTTC
CDR3aa: CASSSRTGGSYEQYF

j_gene: TRBJ2-3
d_gene: NA
v_gene: TRBV13
abundance: few
CDR3nt: TGTGCCAGCAGCCCCCCCCTTAGGGGCGGCACAGATACGCAGTATTTT
CDR3aa: CASSPPLRGGTDTQYF

j_gene: TRBJ1-4
d_gene: NA
v_gene: TRBV12-3/TRBV12-4
abundance: NA
CDR3nt: TGTGCCAGCAGTTTCAGCAGTAATGAAAAACTGTTTTTT
CDR3aa: CASSFSSNEKLFF

j_gene: TRBJ1-6
d_gene: NA
v_gene: TRBV20-1
abundance: NA
CDR3nt: TGCAGTGCTAGAGGAGTAGGGAGCGATAATTCACCCCTCCACTTT
CDR3aa: CSARGVGSDNSPLHF

j_gene: TRBJ1-5
d_gene: TRBD1
v_gene: TRBV6-1
abundance: NA
CDR3nt: TGTGCCAGCACCGGGACAGGAAAGGAGCCCCAGCATTTT
CDR3aa: CASTGTGKEPQHF

j_gene: TRBJ1-1
d_gene: NA
v_gene: TRBV27
abundance: few
CDR3nt: TGTGCCAGCAGGGCGGAATGGGGCGATCAGAACACTGAAGCTTTCTTT
CDR3aa: CASRAEWGDQNTEAFF

j_gene: TRBJ2-7
d_gene: NA
v_gene: TRBV18
abundance: many
CDR3nt: TGTGCCAGCTCACCTACTAGCTACGAGCAGTACTTC
CDR3aa: CASSPTSYEQYF

j_gene: TRBJ1-2
d_gene: NA
v_gene: TRBV6-5
abundance: many
CDR3nt: TGTGCCAGCAGTTACAGGGCAGGCTATGGCTACACCTTC
CDR3aa: CASSYRAGYGYTF

j_gene: TRBJ2-5
d_gene: TRBD2
v_gene: TRBV7-9
abundance: NA
CDR3nt: TGTGCCAGCAGCTTAGTTGTTGCTAGCGGGAGTATGGGAGAGACCCAGTACTTC
CDR3aa: CASSLVVASGSMGETQYF

j_gene: TRBJ2-3
d_gene: TRBD1
v_gene: TRBV29-1
abundance: medium-sized
CDR3nt: TGCAGCGCCCGACAGGGGGCTGGGGATACGCAGTATTTT
CDR3aa: CSARQGAGDTQYF

j_gene: TRBJ1-1
d_gene: NA
v_gene: TRBV30
abundance: few
CDR3nt: TGTGCCTGGGGCAGGGGCGGGAACACTGAAGCTTTCTTT
CDR3aa: CAWGRGGNTEAFF

j_gene: TRBJ1-3
d_gene: NA
v_gene: TRBV7-9
abundance: NA
CDR3nt: TGTGCCAGCGGCCACACGGCGGAGGACACCATATATTTT
CDR3aa: CASGHTAEDTIYF

j_gene: TRBJ2-3
d_gene: NA
v_gene: TRBV10-3
abundance: few
CDR3nt: TGTGCCATCAGTGAGTCAGGGGATAGCACAGATACGCAGTATTTT
CDR3aa: CAISESGDSTDTQYF

j_gene: TRBJ2-1
d_gene: TRBD2
v_gene: TRBV19
abundance: NA
CDR3nt: TGTGCCAGTAGTAGCGGGAGCTCCTACAATGAGCAGTTCTTC
CDR3aa: CASSSGSSYNEQFF

j_gene: TRBJ2-1
d_gene: TRBD2
v_gene: TRBV5-1
abundance: NA
CDR3nt: TGCGCCAGCAGCTCAGGTAGCGGGATTTCCTACAATGAGCAGTTCTTC
CDR3aa: CASSSGSGISYNEQFF